One and the same sample provided the 9 T cell receptor beta chains below, sequenced in a study of T cells after yellow fever vaccination. TCRdb called the 5' RACE reads again in MiXCR, with one record for every CDR3 protein. The sample lists 350,000 to 550,000 distinct CDR3 sequences, roughly a sixth occurring once. The specimen was PBMCs, collected before the yellow fever booster vaccination. Receptor source: a man aged 18 to 29 who received the YFV17D yellow fever vaccine.

This chain connects TRBV6-5 to TRBJ2-1; TRBD2 matches at 10 bases. The CDR3 contains 14 residues. CDR1 and CDR2 from the germline V gene are MNHEY and SVGAGI. V was pared by 5 bases and J by 9 bases, with 7 bases of the junction left unmatched. CDR3 DNA: TGTGCCAGCAGTAGCGGGGGGGCGGAGGGTGAGCAGTTCTTC. This translates into CASSSGGAEGEQFF.

There are many counts of this clonotype. This sequence joins TRBV5-6 and TRBJ2-7; the D gene is possibly TRBD1 (5 bases). Per the germline V gene, CDR1 is SGHDT and CDR2 is YYEEEE. Trimming stripped 4 bases from V and 0 bases from J, with 8 bases between. This CDR3 has 13 amino acids. The CDR3 nucleotides read TGTGCCAGCAGCGGGGCCGCCTCCTACGAGCAGTACTTC. Translation gives CASSGAASYEQYF.

In this sample, this clonotype turned up many times. This chain links TRBV18 with TRBJ1-1; D is unresolved. The CDR3 is made up of 13 amino acids. Trimming pared 6 bases from V and 1 base from J, leaving 9 bases between. Germline V CDR1 and CDR2: KGHSH, LQKENI. In DNA form, the CDR3 reads TGTGCCAGCTCGCCCCAGGAGAACACTGAAGCTTTCTTT. It is translated as CASSPQENTEAFF.

This clonotype was seen more than once but under ten times. The chain joins TRBV20-1 to TRBJ1-2, with TRBD1 as a possible D gene (5 bases). The germline V and J ends were trimmed by 3 bases and 5 bases, with 16 bases remaining between them. The CDR3 has 14 residues. CDR1 is DFQATT and CDR2 is SNEGSKA in the germline V gene (reference sequence). This CDR3 reads CSARTPAGTYGYTF. The CDR3 nucleotides read TGCAGTGCTAGGACCCCCGCAGGGACGTATGGCTACACCTTC.

This clonotype has more than one count but fewer than ten. The chain uses TRBV10-3 and TRBJ1-3, with a weak D call TRBD1 (6 bases). This CDR3 has 16 residues. Germline V lookup: CDR1 ENHRY, CDR2 SYGVKD. V lost 3 bases, J lost 0 bases, and 12 bases lay in between. The CDR3 region is CAISDQSGVSGNTIYF. The DNA of the CDR3 is TGTGCCATCAGTGACCAATCAGGGGTCTCTGGAAACACCATATATTTT.

The chain is built from TRBV5-1 and TRBJ2-3; no firm D call. CDR1 is SGHRS and CDR2 is YFSETQ in the germline V gene. This CDR3 has 16 residues. Trimming left V 4 bases short and J 4 bases short, with 19 bases between. CDR3 loop: CASSPVWGIGSDTQYF. In nucleotides, the CDR3 is TGCGCCAGCAGCCCCGTATGGGGTATAGGATCAGATACGCAGTATTTT. The whole variable domain, remainder taken from reference TRBV5-1 and TRBJ2-3, is KAGVTQTPRYLIKTRGQQVTLSCSPISGHRSVSWYQQTPGQGLQFLFEYFSETQRNKGNFPGRFSGRQFSNSRSEMNVSTLELGDSALYLCASSPVWGIGSDTQYFGPGTRLTVL.

This clonotype came up a few times. V gene TRBV9 combines with J gene TRBJ2-2; TRBD1 might be the D (6 bases). The CDR3 length is 14 residues. The germline V gene encodes CDR1 SGDLS and CDR2 YYNGEE. The V and J ends lost 0 bases and 5 bases respectively, with 8 bases between them. The CDR3 loop reads CASSVGGGTGELFF. The CDR3 nucleotides read TGTGCCAGCAGCGTAGGAGGGGGAACCGGGGAGCTGTTTTTT. The full variable domain, rest sourced from reference TRBV9 and TRBJ2-2, is DSGVTQTPKHLITATGQRVTLRCSPRSGDLSVYWYQQSLDQGLQFLIQYYNGEERAKGNILERFSAQQFPDLHSELNLSSLELGDSALYFCASSVGGGTGELFFGEGSRLTVL.

The table lists this clonotype with many counts. The chain couples TRBV27 to TRBJ1-5; D not certain. V was shortened by 6 bases and J by 3 bases, with 12 bases between the two germline ends. This CDR3 region has 14 residues. The V gene's germline CDR1 is MNHEY and CDR2 SMNVEV (reference sequence). CDR3 residues: CASRATGFNQPQHF. The CDR3 DNA reads as TGTGCCAGCAGAGCGACGGGCTTCAATCAGCCCCAGCATTTT.

J is TRBJ1-2 and V is TRBV5-1; the D is unclear. Germline V gene data show CDR1 as SGHRS and CDR2 as YFSETQ. The CDR3 is 13 amino acids. The V and J ends lost 1 base and 6 bases respectively, with 10 bases between them. The CDR3 protein is CASSLSGNDGYTF. The DNA for the CDR3 is TGCGCCAGCAGCTTGTCGGGGAACGATGGCTACACCTTC. Full variable domain (missing parts from reference TRBV5-1 and TRBJ1-2): KAGVTQTPRYLIKTRGQQVTLSCSPISGHRSVSWYQQTPGQGLQFLFEYFSETQRNKGNFPGRFSGRQFSNSRSEMNVSTLELGDSALYLCASSLSGNDGYTFGSGTRLTVV.